The 2 T cell receptor beta chains below all came from one sample that was sequenced in a study of OX40 agonist ivuxolimab in advanced cancers. Generated by immunoSEQ multiplex PCR, the TCRdb table keeps only in-frame clones and is missing some. The repertoire holds fewer than 6,000 clones, with 90% as singletons. Sequencing was performed on CD4+ or CD8+ T cells sorted from blood, taken in a trial of the OX40 agonist ivuxolimab. All receptors derive from an adult with an advanced solid tumor such as melanoma, head and neck, liver or kidney cancer.

The chain recombines TRBV5-5 with TRBJ2-3, with D perhaps matching TRBD2 (6 bases). The CDR3 has 12 residues. The V end was cut by 7 bases, the J end by 2 bases, with 8 bases between. Per germline, CDR1 SGHKS and CDR2 YYEKEE (reference sequence). CDR3 sequence reads: CASLGLTDTQYF. CDR3 DNA: TGTGCCAGCTTGGGACTCACAGATACGCAGTATTTT. Together with reference TRBV5-5 and TRBJ2-3, the CDR3 gives the full variable domain: DAGVTQSPTHLIKTRGQQVTLRCSPISGHKSVSWYQQVLGQGPQFIFQYYEKEERGRGNFPDRFSARQFPNYSSELNVNALLLGDSALYLCASLGLTDTQYFGPGTRLTVL.

This clone was found once. This chain connects TRBV5-6 to TRBJ2-2; a weak D match, TRBD2 (6 bases). CDR1 SGHDT and CDR2 YYEEEE come from the germline V gene. This CDR3 is 16 amino acids long. Between the trimmed V and J ends, which lost 2 bases and 5 bases, there was a span of 16 bases. CDR3 sequence: CASSFESGPATGELFF. The CDR3 DNA reads TGTGCCAGCAGCTTTGAAAGCGGGCCTGCGACCGGGGAGCTGTTTTTT.